This paragraph covers one TCR beta chain sequence. There are 18 residues in the CDR3. Germline V gene data show CDR1 as KGHSH and CDR2 as LQKENI. V dropped 3 bases and J dropped 0 bases, with 19 bases sitting between them. The data derive from a study of blood T cell repertoires in COVID-19. The age range of participants was about 18 to 95 years, with residence in about 25 US areas. Here immunoSEQ multiplex PCR was the method, and the copy in TCRdb shows in-frame clones only, minus some. The sample lists about 250,000 clones, around 90% occurring once. Sequencing input: PBMCs or T cells enriched from blood (not recorded which). The V and J genes are TRBV18 and TRBJ2-3, with a weak D call TRBD2 (7 bases). The clonotype originates from a woman between 40 and 55 years old who had been exposed to COVID-19. This CDR3 is CASSPTAKPGGSTDTQYF. Written as DNA, the CDR3 is TGTGCCAGCTCACCCACCGCGAAGCCGGGGGGCAGCACAGATACGCAGTATTTT. Drawing the rest from reference TRBV18 and TRBJ2-3, the complete variable domain is NAGVMQNPRHLVRRRGQEARLRCSPMKGHSHVYWYRQLPEEGLKFMVYLQKENIIDESGMPKERFSAEFPKEGPSILRIQQVVRGDSAAYFCASSPTAKPGGSTDTQYFGPGTRLTVL.